This entry features one TCR beta chain sequence. Its antigen has not been determined. No much larger clone exists at a distance of one base, and base qualities are not known. TCRbeta CDR3 regions were amplified from genomic DNA by means of the immunoSEQ Assay, a bias-controlled multiplex PCR. The authors processed their data as follows. The number of nucleated cells in each sample was estimated by amplification of reference gene primers within the assay. To quantify the absolute abundance of each unique TCRbeta CDR3 rearrangement, sequence reads were collapsed and filtered. For each sample, productive Simpson clonality was calculated as the square root of Simpson's diversity index over productive rearrangements. The table was pulled from immuneACCESS by TCRdb, which kept in-frame rearrangements only. Such tables lose some clones; where checked, under half of the loss comes from unresolved V genes, and the rest has no known cause. That table furnishes V, J and clone size, whereas the DNA furnished D and trimming. The sample records around 120,000 clones, 90% of which are singletons. Approximately 1.9% of the sample goes to the ten largest clones.

The entry originates in a study of blood T cell repertoires in COVID-19 (dated by TCRdb to about 2020). Broadly, across the study: Samples covering the acute and convalescent phases of COVID-19 were provided by collaborators in the United States, Italy and Spain. The material from the prospective study consisted of cDNA or gDNA derived from T cells, B-cell-depleted T cells, or PBMCs. Nearly every sample came with metadata listing a de-identified subject ID, COVID-19 status, age in years and sex. Where available, HLA class I and class II types were taken from metadata supplied by the sample provider and were not determined by assay-based typing. Subjects who had been exposed to COVID-19, were actively infected with it, or had recovered from it provided the deeply sampled blood TCRbeta repertoires that made up the dataset. Samples came from the ongoing ImmuneRACE study (first 160 participants) plus 1,254 subjects from 6 global collaborators. The repertoires were released in a freely available public database intended as a resource for research on the immune response to SARS-CoV-2. Study-wide findings and limitations: Clinical and demographic metadata were provided uncurated, with the amount varying by source and participant.

For CDR1 and CDR2, the germline V gene lists MGHRA and YSYEKL. V is pared back by 1 base and J by 3 bases, with 7 bases lying between the germline termini. The CDR3 goes from the cysteine to the phenylalanine over 13 residues. The entry retains the CDR3 DNA only, 39 bases that are in frame from base 1. Whole blood was collected in K2EDTA tubes by collaborating institutions according to the institutions' own protocols. Collaborator samples were shipped for TCRbeta analysis as frozen whole blood, isolated PBMCs, or DNA extracted from either sample type. The rearranged chain carries TRBV4-1 and TRBJ2-7, with no confidently assigned D gene. The clonotype comes from a human donor with active COVID-19. The donor label of this sample is uncertain. The sample consisted of peripheral blood. The CDR3 region: CASSQVEFYEQYF. The DNA sequence is as follows: TGCGCCAGCAGCCAAGTGGAGTTCTACGAGCAGTACTTC.